One sample yielded the 14 T cell receptor beta chains listed below, sequenced in a study of blood T cell repertoires in COVID-19. The repertoire was sequenced with immunoSEQ multiplex PCR; TCRdb's copy has only in-frame clones and lacks some. The repertoire holds about 130,000 clones, with around 86% as singletons. The specimen sequenced was peripheral blood. The receptors were sampled from a man in his sixties with acute or convalescent COVID-19.

J is TRBJ2-2 and V is TRBV7-9, with D possibly matching TRBD1 (6 bases). This CDR3 region has 18 residues. CDR1 is SEHNR and CDR2 is FQNEAQ in the germline V gene (reference sequence). V was shortened by 5 bases and J by 3 bases, with 22 bases between the two germline ends. In DNA, the CDR3 is TGTGCCAGCAGCCCCCGCCAAGTTCAGGGGCTACACACCGGGGAGCTGTTTTTT. Amino acid sequence: CASSPRQVQGLHTGELFF.

This clone is termed medium-sized. The genes are TRBV7-8 and TRBJ2-7; D is possibly TRBD1 (5 bases). V lost 5 bases, J lost 0 bases, and 11 bases lay in between. The CDR3 spans 14 residues. CDR1 SGHVS and CDR2 FQNEAQ come from the germline V gene. CDR3 loop: CASSQTVSSYEQYF. CDR3 nucleotide sequence: TGTGCCAGCAGCCAGACAGTAAGCTCCTACGAGCAGTACTTC.

The chain is built from TRBV27 and TRBJ2-7; no clear D. In germline, CDR1 is MNHEY, CDR2 SMNVEV (reference sequence). The length of the CDR3 is 14 residues. The V end was cut by 4 bases, the J end by 5 bases, with 15 bases between. CDR3 residues: CASSSFTLVDEQYF. The CDR3, as DNA: TGTGCCAGCAGTTCCTTCACTTTAGTGGACGAGCAGTACTTC.

V gene TRBV10-2 combines with J gene TRBJ1-2; the D gene is possibly TRBD1 (5 bases). The CDR3 length is 16 residues. Germline V gives CDR1 WSHSY, CDR2 SAAADI. V was clipped by 6 bases and J by 8 bases, with 25 bases between them. The CDR3 region is CASRDTSGTWIGGYTF. The CDR3 coding sequence is TGCGCCAGCAGAGACACTTCCGGGACTTGGATAGGAGGCTACACCTTC.

The chain is built from TRBV24-1 and TRBJ1-2; D gene uncertain. The germline V and J ends were trimmed by 7 bases and 8 bases, with 16 bases remaining between them. Germline V gene sequence: CDR1 KGHDR, CDR2 SFDVKD. The CDR3 loop spans 13 amino acids. The DNA for the CDR3 is TGTGCCACCAGCCATACGGCCGGGTGGGGCTACACCTTC. This codes for CATSHTAGWGYTF.

The genes are TRBV10-1 and TRBJ2-7; possibly TRBD2 for D (5 bases). Trimming shortened V by 3 bases and J by 3 bases, and 12 bases separated the two germline ends. The CDR3 totals 14 residues. The V gene's germline CDR1 is WNHNN and CDR2 SYGVQD (reference sequence). The chain's CDR3 is CASSDLFGDYEQYF. DNA for the CDR3: TGCGCCAGCAGTGATCTCTTCGGGGACTACGAGCAGTACTTC.

This clone has only a few counts. The J gene is TRBJ2-1, the V gene TRBV28; 7 nucleotides match TRBD2. With 7 bases clipped from V and 4 bases from J, the junction kept 13 bases outside the gene matches. CDR1 and CDR2 from the germline V gene are MDHEN and SYDVKM. The CDR3 has 16 residues. CDR3 protein: CASTLSRRETYNEQFF. The DNA of the CDR3 is TGTGCCAGCACCCTTAGCAGGCGGGAGACATACAATGAGCAGTTCTTC.

The chain uses TRBV4-2 and TRBJ2-1; 10 nucleotides agree with TRBD2. This CDR3 comprises 19 residues. Germline V gene lookup returns CDR1 LGHNA and CDR2 YNFKEQ. V trimming: 0 bases; J trimming: 5 bases; junction bases outside the gene matches: 13. The CDR3 protein is CASSQDRRLAGAGNNEQFF. CDR3 DNA: TGTGCCAGCAGCCAAGATCGTCGGCTAGCGGGAGCTGGGAACAATGAGCAGTTCTTC.

The genes are TRBV15 and TRBJ2-5; TRBD1 is a possible D gene (5 bases). The CDR3 is 14 amino acids. Germline V lookup: CDR1 LNHNV, CDR2 YYDKDF (reference sequence). V lost 1 base and J 0 bases, leaving 6 bases between the germline ends. The DNA for the CDR3 is TGTGCCACCAGCAGAGGACAGTACCAAGAGACCCAGTACTTC. Amino acid sequence: CATSRGQYQETQYF.

This clone has just one count. The rearrangement uses TRBV3-1 (or the pseudogene TRBV3-2) and TRBJ1-1; D remains unclear. V was shortened by 6 bases and J by 5 bases, with 10 bases between the two germline ends. The CDR3 covers 12 residues. CDR1 is LGHDT and CDR2 is YNNKEL in the germline V gene (reference sequence). CDR3 amino acids: CASRGERTEAFF. The DNA of the CDR3 is TGTGCCAGCAGAGGCGAGAGGACTGAAGCTTTCTTT.

This clone was observed once. V and J are TRBV10-3 and TRBJ1-2; no clear D. V was trimmed by 0 bases and J by 5 bases, leaving 13 bases between them. CDR3 size: 15 residues. Germline V lookup: CDR1 ENHRY, CDR2 SYGVKD. The DNA for the CDR3 is TGTGCCATCAGTGAGTCATCGGGTACGCTGTATGGCTACACCTTC. Translating gives CAISESSGTLYGYTF.

The chain is built from TRBV9 and TRBJ1-2; the match to TRBD1 covers 10 bases. V lost 5 bases to trimming and J lost 8 bases; unmatched junction nucleotides: 15. CDR3 length equals 16 residues. Germline CDR1 SGDLS, CDR2 YYNGEE. The CDR3 nucleotides read TGTGCCAGCAGTTTTACCGGGACAGGGGTGGCGAGAGGCTACACCTTC. Its translation is CASSFTGTGVARGYTF.

The chain is built from TRBV9 and TRBJ2-7; weak D call: TRBD1 (7 bases). Germline V gene data show CDR1 as SGDLS and CDR2 as YYNGEE. Trimming cost V 4 bases and J 1 base, with 15 bases left between them. The CDR3 is 15 amino acids. The CDR3 DNA reads as TGTGCCAGCAGCTATGGGGGGACAGCTTCCTACGAGCAGTACTTC. It encodes CASSYGGTASYEQYF. Looking up the rest from reference TRBV9 and TRBJ2-7 gives the full variable domain: DSGVTQTPKHLITATGQRVTLRCSPRSGDLSVYWYQQSLDQGLQFLIQYYNGEERAKGNILERFSAQQFPDLHSELNLSSLELGDSALYFCASSYGGTASYEQYFGPGTRLTVT.

The V call is TRBV10-1, the J call TRBJ1-1; tentatively, D is TRBD1 (6 bases). Trimming removed 3 bases from V and 11 bases from J, with 22 bases in between. CDR3 size: 15 residues. Germline V gene data show CDR1 as WNHNN and CDR2 as SYGVQD (reference sequence). The CDR3 coding sequence is TGCGCCAGCAGTGACGGTGAAGGGGGGGGGCATGTGGCTTTCTTT. Protein: CASSDGEGGGHVAFF.